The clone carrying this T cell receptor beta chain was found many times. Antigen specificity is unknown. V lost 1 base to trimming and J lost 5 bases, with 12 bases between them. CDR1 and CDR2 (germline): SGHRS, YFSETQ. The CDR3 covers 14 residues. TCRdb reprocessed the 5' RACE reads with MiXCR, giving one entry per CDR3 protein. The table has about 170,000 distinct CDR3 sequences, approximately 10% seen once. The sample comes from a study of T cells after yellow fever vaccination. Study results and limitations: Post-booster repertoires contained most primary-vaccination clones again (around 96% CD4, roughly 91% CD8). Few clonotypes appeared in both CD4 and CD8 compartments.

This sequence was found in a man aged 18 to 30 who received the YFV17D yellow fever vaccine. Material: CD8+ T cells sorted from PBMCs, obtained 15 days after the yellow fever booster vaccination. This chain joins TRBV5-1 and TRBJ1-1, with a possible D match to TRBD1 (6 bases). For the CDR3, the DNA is TGCGCCAGCAGCTTGTCCAGGGGTGGTACTGAAGCTTTCTTT. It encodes CASSLSRGGTEAFF.